Listed below are T cell receptor beta chains from one sample, sequenced in a study of OX40 agonist ivuxolimab in advanced cancers. TCRdb keeps only in-frame clones here, not all; method: immunoSEQ multiplex PCR. Here the sample spans fewer than 85,000 clones, around 82% being singletons. Source: CD4+ or CD8+ T cells sorted from blood, taken in a trial of the OX40 agonist ivuxolimab. Every receptor here comes from an adult with an advanced solid tumor such as melanoma, head and neck, liver or kidney cancer. Both conserved end residues are part of each CDR3.

15,TRBV5-1,TRBJ2-3,CASSLVTSSTDTQYF
12,TRBV19,TRBJ1-2,CASGEGAYGYTF
13,TRBV18,TRBJ1-1,CASSPWGDTEAFF
13,TRBV5-6,TRBJ2-1,CASSLTGGNEQFF
15,TRBV5-1,TRBJ2-6,CASSLVSSGANVLTF
19,TRBV28,TRBJ1-1,CASTTSQRHLVHTNTEAFF
16,TRBV29-1,TRBJ2-1,CSVGATSGGARGEQFF
14,TRBV4-3,TRBJ2-2,CASTAGGGTGELFF
15,TRBV9,TRBJ2-3,CASSVSGSNTDTQYF
12,TRBV7-2,TRBJ2-5,CASSPSLGTQYF
13,TRBV6-1,TRBJ1-2,CASSGEIFYGYTF
16,TRBV28,TRBJ2-5,CAIKETGWFQQETQYF
13,TRBV6-6,TRBJ2-1,CASMAGGINEQFF
14,TRBV7-2,TRBJ1-3,CASSLVSRGRDIYF
11,TRBV6-1,TRBJ1-1,CASTYHTEAFF
15,TRBV6-1,TRBJ1-2,CASSEGRAQLYGYTF
13,TRBV5-1,TRBJ1-6,CASSLEGQSPLHF
16,TRBV6-6,TRBJ1-1,CASRPTGGQANTEAFF
13,TRBV19,TRBJ1-2,CASSTRQAGGYTF
18,TRBV5-1,TRBJ1-6,CASSLMPRAPANNSPLHF
16,TRBV7-3,TRBJ2-1,CASSLTGLAGDNEQFF
14,TRBV25-1,TRBJ1-6,CASSDSGFGSPLHF
13,TRBV18,.,CASSLFSTYEQYF
16,TRBV5-1,TRBJ1-3,CASSLRAVQEGNTIYF
15,TRBV5-6,TRBJ1-6,CASIRGVLSNSPLHF
14,TRBV5-1,TRBJ2-2,CASSIGQGAGELFF
14,TRBV27,TRBJ1-2,CASSLGSEIYGYTF
15,TRBV6-6,TRBJ2-3,CASRQIGGAGDTQYF
16,TRBV7-8,TRBJ2-5,CASSLVLAGGSETQYF
16,TRBV19,TRBJ2-2,CASSLLPGGRTGELFF
13,TRBV4-2,TRBJ1-2,CASSQESGDGYTF
16,TRBV5-1,TRBJ2-7,CASSLSNRGVSYEQYF
15,TRBV18,TRBJ1-2,CASSPNSGGDYGYTF
15,TRBV10-3,TRBJ1-5,CAISELSQVNQPQHF
15,TRBV7-9,TRBJ1-4,CASTPGREVREKLFF
15,TRBV28,TRBJ2-2,CASSFGLASVGELFF
14,TRBV5-5,TRBJ1-2,CASSYPTGTEGYTF
14,TRBV2,TRBJ2-5,CASRELAVGEIQYF
14,TRBV9,TRBJ2-1,CASSAGQYYNEQFF
17,TRBV4-2,TRBJ1-4,CASSQETGQGRWEKLFF
15,TRBV2,TRBJ2-5,CASNPGQRVQETQYF
15,TRBV18,TRBJ2-2,CASSDQTANTGELFF
15,TRBV9,TRBJ1-1,CASSVGHRGGTEAFF
14,TRBV27,TRBJ1-6,CACSLGQQNSPLHF